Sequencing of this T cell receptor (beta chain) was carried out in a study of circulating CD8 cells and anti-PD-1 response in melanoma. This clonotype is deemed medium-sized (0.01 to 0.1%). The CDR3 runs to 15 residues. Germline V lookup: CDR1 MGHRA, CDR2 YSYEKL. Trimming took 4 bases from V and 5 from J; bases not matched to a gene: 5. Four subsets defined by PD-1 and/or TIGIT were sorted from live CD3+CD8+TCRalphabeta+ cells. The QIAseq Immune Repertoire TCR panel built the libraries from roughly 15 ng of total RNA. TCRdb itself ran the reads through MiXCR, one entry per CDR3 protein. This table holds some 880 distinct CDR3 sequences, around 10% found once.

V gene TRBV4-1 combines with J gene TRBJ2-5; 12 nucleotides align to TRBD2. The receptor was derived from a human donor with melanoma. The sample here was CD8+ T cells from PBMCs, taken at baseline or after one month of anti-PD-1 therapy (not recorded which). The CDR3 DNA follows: TGCGCCAGCAGCCCACTAGCGGGGGGATCGGAGACCCAGTACTTC. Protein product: CASSPLAGGSETQYF.